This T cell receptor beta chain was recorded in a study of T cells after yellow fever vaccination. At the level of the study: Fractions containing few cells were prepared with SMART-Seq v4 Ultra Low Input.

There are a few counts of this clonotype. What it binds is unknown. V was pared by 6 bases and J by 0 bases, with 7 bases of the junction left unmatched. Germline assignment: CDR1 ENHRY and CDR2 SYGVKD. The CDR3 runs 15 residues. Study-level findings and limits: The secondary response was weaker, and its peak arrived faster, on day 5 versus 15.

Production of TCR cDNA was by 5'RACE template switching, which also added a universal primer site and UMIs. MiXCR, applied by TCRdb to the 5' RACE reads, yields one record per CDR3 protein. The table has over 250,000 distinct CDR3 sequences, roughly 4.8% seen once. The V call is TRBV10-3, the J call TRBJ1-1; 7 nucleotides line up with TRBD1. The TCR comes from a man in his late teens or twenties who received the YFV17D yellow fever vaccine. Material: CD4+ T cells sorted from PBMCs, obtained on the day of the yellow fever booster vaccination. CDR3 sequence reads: CAIRGQVNMNTEAFF. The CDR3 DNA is TGTGCCATCAGAGGACAGGTAAACATGAACACTGAAGCTTTCTTT.